This T cell receptor (beta chain) was identified in a study of T cells in Graves' hyperthyroidism and ophthalmopathy. The CDR3 length is 16 residues. V dropped 6 bases and J dropped 2 bases, with 20 bases sitting between them. The germline CDR1 and CDR2 sequences are MNHEY and SVGEGT. TCR beta CDR3 regions were amplified from RNA. Carried out on the TCR CDR3, a first-round RT-PCR used the HTBI primer set. One entry per CDR3 protein results from TCRdb running MiXCR on the multiplex PCR reads. The top ten hold approximately 15% of the sample, which has roughly 530,000 distinct CDR3 sequences, 17% seen once. Details on this clonotype: No antigen is known for it. With a much larger clone just one base away, this may be a read error.

Exclusion of patients followed from uncontrolled infection, other autoimmune disease, pregnancy or lactation. Study conclusions and caveats: Before onset, ophthalmopathy was predicted by the model a median about 6.2 months earlier. Blood also held most thyroid clonotypes expanded beyond 0.001.

Sequenced input: blood. This chain uses TRBV6-2 or TRBV6-3 with TRBJ2-7, with a tentative D call TRBD1 (5 bases). The sequence derives from a woman under 30 with Graves' ophthalmopathy. DNA of the CDR3: TGTGCCAGCAGCACCCAATCAACAGGTACTCCCTACGAGCAGTACTTC. Its translation is CASSTQSTGTPYEQYF.